This passage covers 2 T cell receptor beta chains from one sample sequenced in a study of CD8 T cells in Susac syndrome. After extraction with the RNeasy kit, 0.5 to 1 ug of the RNA was reverse transcribed using random hexamers. A single record per CDR3 protein comes from TCRdb applying MiXCR to the immunoSEQ multiplex PCR reads. The sample records 180,000 or so distinct CDR3 sequences, more than 90% being singletons. The sample comprised CD4+ T cells from PBMCs. These receptors all stem from a human donor with multiple sclerosis.

The chain links TRBV12-3 or TRBV12-4 to TRBJ1-6, with no clear D. The CDR3 sequence is 14 residues long. V lost 3 bases and J lost 10, with 13 bases in between. CDR3 residues: CASSFWQTGSPLHF. For the CDR3, the DNA is TGTGCCAGCAGTTTTTGGCAAACGGGGTCACCCCTCCACTTT.

The V gene is TRBV27, the J gene TRBJ1-1; D may be TRBD1 (5 bases). There are 12 residues in the CDR3. Trimming took off 8 bases at V and 3 bases at J, with 10 bases between the two ends. CDR1 is MNHEY and CDR2 is SMNVEV in the germline V gene (reference sequence). The CDR3 DNA reads TGTGCCAGCCGTGGGACCTACACTGAAGCTTTCTTT. Amino acid sequence: CASRGTYTEAFF.